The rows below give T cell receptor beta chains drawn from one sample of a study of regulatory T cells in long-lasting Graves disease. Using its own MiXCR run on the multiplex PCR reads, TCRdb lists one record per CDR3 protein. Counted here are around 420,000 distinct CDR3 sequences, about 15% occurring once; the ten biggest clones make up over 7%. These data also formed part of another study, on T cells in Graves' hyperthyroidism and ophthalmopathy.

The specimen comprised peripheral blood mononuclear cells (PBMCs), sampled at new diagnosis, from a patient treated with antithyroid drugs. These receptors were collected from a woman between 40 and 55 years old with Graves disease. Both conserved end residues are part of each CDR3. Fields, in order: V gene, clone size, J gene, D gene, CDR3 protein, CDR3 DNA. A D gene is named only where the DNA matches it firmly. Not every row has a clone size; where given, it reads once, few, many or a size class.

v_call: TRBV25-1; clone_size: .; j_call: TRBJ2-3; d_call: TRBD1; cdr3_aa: CASSEYLLTGSVTDTQYF; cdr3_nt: TGTGCCAGCAGTGAATATCTACTGACAGGGTCGGTCACAGATACGCAGTATTTT
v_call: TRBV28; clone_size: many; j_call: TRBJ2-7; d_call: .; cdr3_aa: CASSFRGEQYF; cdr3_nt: TGTGCCAGCAGCTTTCGGGGTGAGCAGTACTTC
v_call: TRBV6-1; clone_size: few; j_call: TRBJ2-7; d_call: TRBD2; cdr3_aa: CASRTLAGDTYEQYF; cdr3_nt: TGTGCCAGCAGGACTCTAGCGGGAGACACTTACGAGCAGTACTTC
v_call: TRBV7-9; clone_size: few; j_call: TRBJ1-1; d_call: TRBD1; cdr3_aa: CASSLDGQGWVSYTEAFF; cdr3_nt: TGTGCCAGCAGCTTAGACGGACAGGGGTGGGTCTCTTACACTGAAGCTTTCTTT
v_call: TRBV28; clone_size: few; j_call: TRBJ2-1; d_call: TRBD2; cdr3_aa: CASSSGGTNEQFF; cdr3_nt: TGTGCCAGCAGTTCGGGAGGTACGAATGAGCAGTTCTTC
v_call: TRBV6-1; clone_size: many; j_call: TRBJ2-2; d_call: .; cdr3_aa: CASSNTGELFF; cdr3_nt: TGTGCCAGCAGTAACACCGGGGAGCTGTTTTTT
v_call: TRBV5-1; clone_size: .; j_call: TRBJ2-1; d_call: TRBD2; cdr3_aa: CASSYLSGSRGEQFF; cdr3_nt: TGCGCCAGCAGCTACCTTAGCGGGAGTAGGGGTGAGCAGTTCTTC
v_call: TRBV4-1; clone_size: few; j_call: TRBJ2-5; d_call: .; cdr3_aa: CASSPERQETQYF; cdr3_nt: TGCGCCAGCAGCCCCGAGCGACAAGAGACCCAGTACTTC
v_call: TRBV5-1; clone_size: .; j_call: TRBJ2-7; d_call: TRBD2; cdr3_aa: CASSAQRDGEQYF; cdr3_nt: TGCGCCAGCAGCGCCCAGCGGGACGGCGAGCAGTACTTC
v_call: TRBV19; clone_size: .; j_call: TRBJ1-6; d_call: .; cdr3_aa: CASSMGGDSPLHF; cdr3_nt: TGTGCCAGTAGTATGGGAGGGGATTCACCCCTCCACTTT
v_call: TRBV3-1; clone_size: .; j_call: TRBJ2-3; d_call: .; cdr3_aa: CASSQDTLRYF; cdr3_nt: TGTGCCAGCAGCCAAGATACCCTACGGTATTTT
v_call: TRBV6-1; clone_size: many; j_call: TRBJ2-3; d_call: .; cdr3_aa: CASRSTVYLPDTQYF; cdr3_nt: TGTGCCAGCAGGTCGACAGTATATTTGCCAGATACGCAGTATTTT
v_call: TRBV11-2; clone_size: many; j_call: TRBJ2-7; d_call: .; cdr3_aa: CASSSDTHEQYF; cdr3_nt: TGTGCCAGCAGCTCAGATACCCACGAGCAGTACTTC
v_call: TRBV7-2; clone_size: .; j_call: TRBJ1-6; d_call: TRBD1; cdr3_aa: CASSPGQDHSPLHF; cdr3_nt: TGTGCCAGCAGCCCGGGACAGGACCATTCACCCCTCCACTTT
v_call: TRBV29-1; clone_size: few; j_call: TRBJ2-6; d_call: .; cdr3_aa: CSVPGAERANVLTF; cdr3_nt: TGCAGCGTCCCCGGGGCGGAGAGGGCCAACGTCCTGACTTTC
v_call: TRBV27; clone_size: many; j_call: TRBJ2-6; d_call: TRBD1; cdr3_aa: CASSPGQGAFSGANVLTF; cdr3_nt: TGTGCCAGCAGTCCGGGACAGGGGGCCTTCTCTGGGGCCAACGTCCTGACTTTC
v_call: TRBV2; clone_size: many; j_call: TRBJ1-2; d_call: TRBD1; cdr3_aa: CASSETDRANGYTF; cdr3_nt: TGTGCCAGCAGTGAAACGGACAGGGCTAATGGCTACACCTTC
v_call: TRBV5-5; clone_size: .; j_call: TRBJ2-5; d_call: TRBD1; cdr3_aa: CASRRQGSLETQYF; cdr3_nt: TGTGCCAGCAGACGACAGGGGTCCCTGGAGACCCAGTACTTC
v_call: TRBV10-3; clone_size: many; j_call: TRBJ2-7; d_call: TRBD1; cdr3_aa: CATGTGSSYEQYF; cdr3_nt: TGTGCCACCGGGACAGGAAGCTCCTACGAGCAGTACTTC
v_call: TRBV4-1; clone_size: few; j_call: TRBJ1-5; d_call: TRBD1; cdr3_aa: CASSPLRDREGRPQHF; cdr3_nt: TGCGCCAGCAGCCCCCTCCGGGACAGGGAAGGACGGCCCCAGCATTTT
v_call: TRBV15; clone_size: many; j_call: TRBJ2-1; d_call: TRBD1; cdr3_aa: CATSRDREVGNEQFF; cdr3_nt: TGTGCCACCAGCAGGGACAGGGAGGTTGGGAATGAGCAGTTCTTC
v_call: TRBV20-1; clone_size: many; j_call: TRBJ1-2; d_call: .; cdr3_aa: CSARWGVGYGYTF; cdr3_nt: TGCAGTGCTAGATGGGGCGTTGGCTATGGCTACACCTTC
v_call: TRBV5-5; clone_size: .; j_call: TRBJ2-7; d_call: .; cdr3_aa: CASSPQGLLYEQYF; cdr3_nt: TGTGCCAGCAGCCCGCAGGGGCTCCTCTACGAGCAGTACTTC
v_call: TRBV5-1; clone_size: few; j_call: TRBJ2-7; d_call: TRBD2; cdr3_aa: CASQPRGGQEQYF; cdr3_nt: TGCGCCTCCCAACCCCGGGGGGGCCAGGAGCAGTACTTC
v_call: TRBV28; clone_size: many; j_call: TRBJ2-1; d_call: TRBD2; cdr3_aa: CASTPRGTRYNEQFF; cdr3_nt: TGTGCCAGCACCCCCCGCGGGACTAGGTACAATGAGCAGTTCTTC
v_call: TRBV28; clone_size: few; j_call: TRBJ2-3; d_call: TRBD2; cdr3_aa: CASSYILAGEADTQYF; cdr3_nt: TGTGCCAGCAGTTACATACTAGCGGGAGAAGCAGATACGCAGTATTTT
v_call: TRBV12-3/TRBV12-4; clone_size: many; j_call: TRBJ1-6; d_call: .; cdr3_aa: CASSLGKFNSPLHF; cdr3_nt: TGTGCCAGCAGTTTAGGGAAATTTAATTCACCCCTCCACTTT